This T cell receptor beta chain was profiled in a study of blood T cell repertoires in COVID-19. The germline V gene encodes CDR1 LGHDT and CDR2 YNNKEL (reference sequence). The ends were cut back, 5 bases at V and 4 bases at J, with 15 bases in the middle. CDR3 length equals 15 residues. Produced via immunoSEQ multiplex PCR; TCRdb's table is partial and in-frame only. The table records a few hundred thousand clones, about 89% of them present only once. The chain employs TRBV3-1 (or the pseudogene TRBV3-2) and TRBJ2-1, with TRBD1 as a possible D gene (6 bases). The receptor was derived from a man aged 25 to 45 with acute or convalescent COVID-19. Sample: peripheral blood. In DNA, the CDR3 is TGTGCCAGCAGCTTCCGGGACAAAGGATACAATGAGCAGTTCTTC. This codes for CASSFRDKGYNEQFF.